The clone carrying this T cell receptor (beta chain) has a single count. TCRdb used MiXCR to reprocess the PCR reads, holding one entry per CDR3 protein. This table has 15,000 to 20,000 distinct CDR3 sequences, 60% appearing once. The sample is drawn from a study of vaccination and CD4 T cells after COVID-19. For the study at large: In the convalescent cohort, there were six males and four females, two of them Hispanic.

The length of the CDR3 is 17 residues. Germline V gene sequence: CDR1 DFQATT, CDR2 SNEGSKA (reference sequence). The clonotype was recovered from a human donor who had recovered from COVID-19. Specimen: CD4+ T cells from blood, collected after SARS-CoV-2 vaccination. The V and J genes are TRBV20-1 and TRBJ2-7; perhaps TRBD1 as D (5 bases). Near its end, the DNA agrees better with TRBJ2-5, so the J call may be wrong. As DNA, the CDR3 is TGCAGTGCTAGAGATCAAGTTTTAGTACGGTCAGGGGAGACCCAGTACTTC. Translating it yields CSARDQVLVRSGETQYF.